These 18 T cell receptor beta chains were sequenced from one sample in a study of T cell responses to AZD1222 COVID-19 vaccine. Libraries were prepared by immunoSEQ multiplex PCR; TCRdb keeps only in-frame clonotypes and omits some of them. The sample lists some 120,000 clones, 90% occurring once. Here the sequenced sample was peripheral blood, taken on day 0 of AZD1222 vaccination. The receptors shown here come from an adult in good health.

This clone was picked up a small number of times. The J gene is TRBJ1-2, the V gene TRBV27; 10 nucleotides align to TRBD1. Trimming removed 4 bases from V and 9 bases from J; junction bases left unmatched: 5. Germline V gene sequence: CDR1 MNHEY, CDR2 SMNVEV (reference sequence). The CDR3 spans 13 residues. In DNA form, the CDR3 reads TGTGCCAGCAGTTATGGGACAGGGGAGCGCTACACCTTC. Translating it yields CASSYGTGERYTF.

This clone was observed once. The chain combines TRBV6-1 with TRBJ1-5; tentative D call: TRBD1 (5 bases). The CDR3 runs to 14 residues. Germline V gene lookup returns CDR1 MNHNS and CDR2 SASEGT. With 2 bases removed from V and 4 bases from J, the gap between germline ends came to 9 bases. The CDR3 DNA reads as TGTGCCAGCAGTGAATTCCCAGGGAATCAGCCCCAGCATTTT. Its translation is CASSEFPGNQPQHF.

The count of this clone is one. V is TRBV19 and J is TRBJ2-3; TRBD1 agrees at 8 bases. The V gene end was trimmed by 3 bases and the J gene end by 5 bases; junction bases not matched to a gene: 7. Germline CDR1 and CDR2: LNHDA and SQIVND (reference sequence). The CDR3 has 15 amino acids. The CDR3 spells CASSIGTGGRDTQYF. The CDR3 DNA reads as TGTGCCAGTAGTATCGGGACAGGAGGGAGAGATACGCAGTATTTT.

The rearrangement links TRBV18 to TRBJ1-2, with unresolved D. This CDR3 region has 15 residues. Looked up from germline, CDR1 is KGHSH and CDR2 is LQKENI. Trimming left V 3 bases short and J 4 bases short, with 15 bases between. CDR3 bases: TGTGCCAGCTCACCCGACGAGACACCGCTCTATGGCTACACCTTC. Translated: CASSPDETPLYGYTF. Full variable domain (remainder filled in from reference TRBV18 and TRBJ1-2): NAGVMQNPRHLVRRRGQEARLRCSPMKGHSHVYWYRQLPEEGLKFMVYLQKENIIDESGMPKERFSAEFPKEGPSILRIQQVVRGDSAAYFCASSPDETPLYGYTFGSGTRLTVV.

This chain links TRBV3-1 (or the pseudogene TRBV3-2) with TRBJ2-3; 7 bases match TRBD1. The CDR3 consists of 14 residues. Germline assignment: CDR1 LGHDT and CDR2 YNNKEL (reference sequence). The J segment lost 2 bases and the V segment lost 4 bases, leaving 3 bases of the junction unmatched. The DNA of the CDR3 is TGTGCCAGCAGCCGACAGGGATACACAGATACGCAGTATTTT. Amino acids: CASSRQGYTDTQYF.

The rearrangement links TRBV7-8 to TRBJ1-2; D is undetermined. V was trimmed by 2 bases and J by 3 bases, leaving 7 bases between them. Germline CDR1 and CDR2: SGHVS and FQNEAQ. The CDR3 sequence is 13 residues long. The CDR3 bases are TGTGCCAGCAGCTTATTCAGTGACTATGGCTACACCTTC. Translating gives CASSLFSDYGYTF.

The CDR3 is CASGLGQVSYNEQFF. The CDR3 nucleotides are TGTGCTAGTGGTTTGGGCCAGGTGTCCTACAATGAGCAGTTCTTC. V is TRBV12-5 and J is TRBJ2-1; D unresolved. CDR3 length equals 15 residues. Between the trimmed V and J ends, which lost 1 base and 1 base, there was a span of 8 bases. The germline V gene has CDR1 LGHNT and CDR2 FRNRAP.

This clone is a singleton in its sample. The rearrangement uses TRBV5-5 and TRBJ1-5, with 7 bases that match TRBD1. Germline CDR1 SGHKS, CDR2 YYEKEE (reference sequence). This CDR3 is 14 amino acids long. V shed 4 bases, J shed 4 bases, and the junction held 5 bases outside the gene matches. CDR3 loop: CASSVQGLNQPQHF. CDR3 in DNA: TGTGCCAGCAGCGTACAGGGGCTAAATCAGCCCCAGCATTTT.

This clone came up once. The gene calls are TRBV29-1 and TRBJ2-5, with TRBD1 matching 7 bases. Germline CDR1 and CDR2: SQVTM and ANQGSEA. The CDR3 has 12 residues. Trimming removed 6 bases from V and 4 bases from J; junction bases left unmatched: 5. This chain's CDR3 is CSVQRGRETQYF. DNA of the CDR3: TGCAGCGTCCAAAGGGGGCGAGAGACCCAGTACTTC.

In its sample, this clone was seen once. In DNA, the CDR3 is TGTGCCAGCAGCTTGTTGGGAAACACCGGGGAGCTGTTTTTT. Protein sequence: CASSLLGNTGELFF. This rearrangement joins TRBV5-8 to TRBJ2-2; D remains unclear. The CDR3 extends over 14 amino acids. The V gene lost 1 base and the J gene lost 2 bases, with 6 bases spanning the gap. Germline V gene data show CDR1 as SGHTS and CDR2 as YDEGEE.

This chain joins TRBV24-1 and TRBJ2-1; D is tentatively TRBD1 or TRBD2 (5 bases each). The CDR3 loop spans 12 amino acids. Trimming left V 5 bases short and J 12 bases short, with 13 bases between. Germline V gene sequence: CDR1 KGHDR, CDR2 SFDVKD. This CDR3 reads CATSVYGDVQFF. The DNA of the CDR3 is TGTGCCACCAGTGTGTACGGGGACGTGCAGTTCTTC.

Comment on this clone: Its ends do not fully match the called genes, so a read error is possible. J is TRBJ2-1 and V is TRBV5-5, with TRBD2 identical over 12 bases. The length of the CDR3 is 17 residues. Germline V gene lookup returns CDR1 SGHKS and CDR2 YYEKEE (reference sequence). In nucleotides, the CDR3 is TGTGCCGGCAGCTGGACGCTAGCGGGAGGGCCGGGGGATGAGCAGTTCTTC. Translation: CAGSWTLAGGPGDEQFF.

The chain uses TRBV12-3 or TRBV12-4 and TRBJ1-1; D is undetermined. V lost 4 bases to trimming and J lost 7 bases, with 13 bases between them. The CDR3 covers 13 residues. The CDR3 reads CASSSRPGSEAFF. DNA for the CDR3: TGTGCCAGCAGTTCCCGCCCGGGGAGTGAAGCTTTCTTT.

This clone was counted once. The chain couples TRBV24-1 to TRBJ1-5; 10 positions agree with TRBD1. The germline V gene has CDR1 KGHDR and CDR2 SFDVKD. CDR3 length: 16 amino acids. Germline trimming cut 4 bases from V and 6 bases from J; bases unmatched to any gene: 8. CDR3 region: CATSDTGTGDGQPQHF. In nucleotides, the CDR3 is TGTGCCACCAGTGACACCGGGACAGGGGACGGTCAGCCCCAGCATTTT.

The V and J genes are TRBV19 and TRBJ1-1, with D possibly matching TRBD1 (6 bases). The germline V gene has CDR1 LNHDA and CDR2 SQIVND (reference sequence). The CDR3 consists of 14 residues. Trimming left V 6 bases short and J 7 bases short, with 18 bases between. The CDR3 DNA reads TGTGCCAGTAGACAGGGAGACATGTACCTTGAAGCTTTCTTT. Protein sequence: CASRQGDMYLEAFF.

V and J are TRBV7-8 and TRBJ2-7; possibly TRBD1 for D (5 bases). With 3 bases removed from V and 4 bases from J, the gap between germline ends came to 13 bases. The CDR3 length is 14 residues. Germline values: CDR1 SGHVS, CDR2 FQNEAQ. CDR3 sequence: CASSFQGTDYEQYF. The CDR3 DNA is TGTGCCAGCAGCTTTCAGGGTACGGATTACGAGCAGTACTTC.

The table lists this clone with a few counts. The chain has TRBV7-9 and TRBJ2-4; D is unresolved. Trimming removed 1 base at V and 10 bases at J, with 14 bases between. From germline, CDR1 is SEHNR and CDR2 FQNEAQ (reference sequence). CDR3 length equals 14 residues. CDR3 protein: CASSLGNLDPIQYF. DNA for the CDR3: TGTGCCAGCAGCTTAGGCAACTTAGATCCTATTCAGTACTTC. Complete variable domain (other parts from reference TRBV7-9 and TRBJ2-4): DTGVSQNPRHKITKRGQNVTFRCDPISEHNRLYWYRQTLGQGPEFLTYFQNEAQLEKSRLLSDRFSAERPKGSFSTLEIQRTEQGDSAMYLCASSLGNLDPIQYFGAGTRLSVL.

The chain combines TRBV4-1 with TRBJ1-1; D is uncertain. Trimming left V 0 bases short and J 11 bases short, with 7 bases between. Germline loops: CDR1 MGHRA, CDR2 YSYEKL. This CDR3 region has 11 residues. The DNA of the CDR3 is TGCGCCAGCAGCCAAGAAAGGAGGGCTTTCTTT. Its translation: CASSQERRAFF.